This T cell receptor beta chain derives from a study of CD8 T cells in ankylosing spondylitis. Regarding this clonotype: Its target is unknown.

V was clipped by 5 bases and J by 5 bases, with 16 bases between them. This CDR3 is built from 15 residues. Study-wide points: Relatively scarce in peripheral blood, disease-linked clones were CD8+. Typical of ankylosing spondylitis blood, it appeared, was a TCR beta motif of under 10 highly homologous variants. It was reported that disease-linked clones were significantly enriched in matched ankylosing spondylitis synovial fluid.

A single record per CDR3 protein comes from TCRdb applying MiXCR to the 5' RACE reads. This table has 130,000 or so distinct CDR3 sequences, 17% appearing once. The chain employs TRBV12-3 or TRBV12-4 and TRBJ2-1, with D hard to call. Sequencing input: blood, either unsorted or a sorted T cell fraction (not recorded which). This sequence originates from a male donor with ankylosing spondylitis. Written as DNA, the CDR3 is TGTGCCAGCAGTCTAGTAGGACCCGCAGACAATGAGCAGTTCTTC. This translates into CASSLVGPADNEQFF.